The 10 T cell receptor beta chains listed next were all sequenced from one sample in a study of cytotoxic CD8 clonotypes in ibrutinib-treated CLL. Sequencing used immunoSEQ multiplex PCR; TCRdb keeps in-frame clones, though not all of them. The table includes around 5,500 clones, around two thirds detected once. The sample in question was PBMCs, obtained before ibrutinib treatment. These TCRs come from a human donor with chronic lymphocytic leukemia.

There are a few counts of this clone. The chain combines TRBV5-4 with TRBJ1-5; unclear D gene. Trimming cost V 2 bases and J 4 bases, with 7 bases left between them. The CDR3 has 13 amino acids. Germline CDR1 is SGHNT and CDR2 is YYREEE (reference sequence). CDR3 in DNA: TGTGCCAGCAGCTTTGGGCCTAATCAGCCCCAGCATTTT. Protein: CASSFGPNQPQHF.

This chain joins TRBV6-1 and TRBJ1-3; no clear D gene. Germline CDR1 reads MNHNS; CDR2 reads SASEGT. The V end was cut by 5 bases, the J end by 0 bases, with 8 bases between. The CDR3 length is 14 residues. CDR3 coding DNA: TGTGCCAGCAGTCTCGGCCTCTCTGGAAACACCATATATTTT. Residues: CASSLGLSGNTIYF.

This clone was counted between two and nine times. Written as DNA, the CDR3 is TGTGCCAGCAGATACCGGGACAGTGAAAACTATGGCTACACCTTC. Protein: CASRYRDSENYGYTF. V usage is TRBV5-5 and J usage is TRBJ1-2; 7 nucleotides line up with TRBD1. The germline CDR1 and CDR2 sequences are SGHKS and YYEKEE (reference sequence). Unmatched junction bases numbered 9, after V lost 5 bases and J lost 2 bases. The CDR3 is 15 residues long.

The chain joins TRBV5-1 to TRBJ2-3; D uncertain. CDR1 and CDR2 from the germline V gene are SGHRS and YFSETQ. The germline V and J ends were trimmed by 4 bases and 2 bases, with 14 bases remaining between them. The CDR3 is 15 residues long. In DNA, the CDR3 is TGCGCCAGCAGCCCCGAAGAGGCTTACACAGATACGCAGTATTTT. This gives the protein CASSPEEAYTDTQYF.

The CDR3 nucleotides read TGTGCCAGCAGCTTAAGGAGTCTGGACATCCACACCGGGGAGCTGTTTTTT. Translated, it gives CASSLRSLDIHTGELFF. The rearrangement links TRBV11-2 to TRBJ2-2, with D possibly matching TRBD1 (5 bases). Trimming cost V 2 bases and J 3 bases, with 16 bases left between them. The CDR3 contains 17 residues. The germline CDR1 and CDR2 sequences are SGHAT and FQNNGV.

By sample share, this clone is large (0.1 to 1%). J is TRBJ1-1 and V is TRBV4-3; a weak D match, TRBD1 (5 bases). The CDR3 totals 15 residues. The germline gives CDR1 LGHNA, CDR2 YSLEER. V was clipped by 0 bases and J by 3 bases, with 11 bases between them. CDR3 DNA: TGCGCCAGCAGCCAAGATTCGGGGGGGTACACTGAAGCTTTCTTT. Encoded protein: CASSQDSGGYTEAFF.

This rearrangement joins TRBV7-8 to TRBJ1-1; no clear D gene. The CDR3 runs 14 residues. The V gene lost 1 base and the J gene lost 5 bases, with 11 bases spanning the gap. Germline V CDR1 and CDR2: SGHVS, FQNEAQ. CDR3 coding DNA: TGTGCCAGCAGCTTAGGATTTGGTGGAACTGAAGCTTTCTTT. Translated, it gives CASSLGFGGTEAFF.

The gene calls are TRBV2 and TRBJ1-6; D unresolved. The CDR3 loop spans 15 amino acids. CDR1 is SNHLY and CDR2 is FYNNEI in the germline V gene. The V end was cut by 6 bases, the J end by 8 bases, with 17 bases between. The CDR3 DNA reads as TGTGCCAGCAGCTTACGGGCAGGCCGCGATTCACCCCTCCACTTT. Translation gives CASSLRAGRDSPLHF.

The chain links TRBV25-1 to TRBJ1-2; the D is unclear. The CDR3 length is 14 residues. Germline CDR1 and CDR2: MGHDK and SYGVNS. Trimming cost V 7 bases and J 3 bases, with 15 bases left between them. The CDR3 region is CASNSGDPYYGYTF. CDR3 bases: TGTGCCAGCAATTCAGGAGACCCATACTATGGCTACACCTTC.

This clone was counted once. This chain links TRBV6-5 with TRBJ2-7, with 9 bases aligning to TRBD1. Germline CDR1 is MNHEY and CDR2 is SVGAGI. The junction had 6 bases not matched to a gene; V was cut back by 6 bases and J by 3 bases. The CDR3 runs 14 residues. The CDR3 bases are TGTGCCAGCAGCTCGGGACAGGGTGGCTACGAGCAGTACTTC. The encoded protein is CASSSGQGGYEQYF.